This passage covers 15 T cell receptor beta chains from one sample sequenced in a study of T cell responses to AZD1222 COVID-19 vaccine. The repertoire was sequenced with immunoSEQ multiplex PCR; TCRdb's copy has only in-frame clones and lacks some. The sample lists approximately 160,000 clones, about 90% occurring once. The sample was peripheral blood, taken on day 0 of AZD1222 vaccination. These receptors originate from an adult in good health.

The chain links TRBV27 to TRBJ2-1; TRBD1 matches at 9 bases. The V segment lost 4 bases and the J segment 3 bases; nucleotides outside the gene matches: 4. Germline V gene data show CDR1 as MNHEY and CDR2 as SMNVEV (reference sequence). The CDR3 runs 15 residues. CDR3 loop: CASSSTGGLYNEQFF. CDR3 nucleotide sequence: TGTGCCAGCAGTTCGACAGGGGGTCTCTACAATGAGCAGTTCTTC.

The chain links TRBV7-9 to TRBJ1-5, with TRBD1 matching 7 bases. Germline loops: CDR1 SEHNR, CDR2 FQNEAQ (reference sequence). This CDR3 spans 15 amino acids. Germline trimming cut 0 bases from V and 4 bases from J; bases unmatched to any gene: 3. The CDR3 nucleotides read TGTGCCAGCAGCTTAGCAGGGGGCGGGAATCAGCCCCAGCATTTT. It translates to CASSLAGGGNQPQHF.

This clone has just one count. The DNA for the CDR3 is TGTGCCAGCAGCCGCCTAGGACTTGACAATTCACCCCTCCACTTT. It translates to CASSRLGLDNSPLHF. The J gene is TRBJ1-6, the V gene TRBV4-2; D uncertain. V gave up 4 bases and J gave up 7 bases, with 14 bases separating them. Germline V CDR1 and CDR2: LGHNA, YNFKEQ. The CDR3 is 15 amino acids.

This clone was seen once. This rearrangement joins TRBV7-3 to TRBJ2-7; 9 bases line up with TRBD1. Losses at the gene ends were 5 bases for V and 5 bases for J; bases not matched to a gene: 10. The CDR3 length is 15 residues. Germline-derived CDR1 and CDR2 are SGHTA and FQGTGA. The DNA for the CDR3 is TGTGCCAGCAGCCTGACCGGGACAGGGAAGGACGAGCAGTACTTC. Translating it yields CASSLTGTGKDEQYF. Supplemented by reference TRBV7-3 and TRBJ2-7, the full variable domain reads GAGVSQTPSNKVTEKGKYVELRCDPISGHTALYWYRQSLGQGPEFLIYFQGTGAADDSGLPNDRFFAVRPEGSVSTLKIQRTERGDSAVYLCASSLTGTGKDEQYFGPGTRLTVT.

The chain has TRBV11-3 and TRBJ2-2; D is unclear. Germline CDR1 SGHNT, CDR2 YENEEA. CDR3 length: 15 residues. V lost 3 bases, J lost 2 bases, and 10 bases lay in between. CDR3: CASSLSGVNTGELFF. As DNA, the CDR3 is TGTGCCAGCAGCTTGAGTGGGGTTAACACCGGGGAGCTGTTTTTT.

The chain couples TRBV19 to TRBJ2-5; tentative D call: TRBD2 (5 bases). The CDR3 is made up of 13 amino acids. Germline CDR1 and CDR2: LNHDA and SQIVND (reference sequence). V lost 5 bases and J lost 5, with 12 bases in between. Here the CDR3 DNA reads TGTGCCAGTAGTCCCCCAGAGCGGGAGACCCAGTACTTC. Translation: CASSPPERETQYF.

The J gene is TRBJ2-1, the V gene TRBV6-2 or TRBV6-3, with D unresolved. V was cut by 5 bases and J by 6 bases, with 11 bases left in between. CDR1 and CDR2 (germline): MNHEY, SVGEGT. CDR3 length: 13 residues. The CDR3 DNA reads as TGTGCCAGCAGTCTTTTCTACTCCAATGAGCAGTTCTTC. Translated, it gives CASSLFYSNEQFF.

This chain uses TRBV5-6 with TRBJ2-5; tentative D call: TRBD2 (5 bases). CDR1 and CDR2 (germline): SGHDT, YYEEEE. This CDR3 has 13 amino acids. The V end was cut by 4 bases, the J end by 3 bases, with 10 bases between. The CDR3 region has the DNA TGTGCCAGCAGCCCGCCGGAGGAAGAGACCCAGTACTTC. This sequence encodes CASSPPEEETQYF.

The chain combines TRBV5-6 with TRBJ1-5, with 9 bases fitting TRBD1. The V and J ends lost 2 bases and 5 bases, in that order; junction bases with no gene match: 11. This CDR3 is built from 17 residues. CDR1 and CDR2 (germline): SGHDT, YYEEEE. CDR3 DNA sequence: TGTGCCAGCAGCTTATGGGACAGGGAACCCCTCGATCAGCCCCAGCATTTT. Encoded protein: CASSLWDREPLDQPQHF.

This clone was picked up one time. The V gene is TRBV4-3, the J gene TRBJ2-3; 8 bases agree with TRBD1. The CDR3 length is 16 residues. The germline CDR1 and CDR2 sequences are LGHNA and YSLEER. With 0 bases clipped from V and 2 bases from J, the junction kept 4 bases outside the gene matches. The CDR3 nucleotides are TGCGCCAGCAGCCAAGAACAGGGGGTATACACAGATACGCAGTATTTT. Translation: CASSQEQGVYTDTQYF.

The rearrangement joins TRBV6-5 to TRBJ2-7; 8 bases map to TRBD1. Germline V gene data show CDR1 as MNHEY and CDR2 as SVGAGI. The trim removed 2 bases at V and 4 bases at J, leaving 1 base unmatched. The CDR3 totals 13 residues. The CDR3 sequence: CASSYRTGYEQYF. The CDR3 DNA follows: TGTGCCAGCAGTTACAGGACAGGGTACGAGCAGTACTTC.

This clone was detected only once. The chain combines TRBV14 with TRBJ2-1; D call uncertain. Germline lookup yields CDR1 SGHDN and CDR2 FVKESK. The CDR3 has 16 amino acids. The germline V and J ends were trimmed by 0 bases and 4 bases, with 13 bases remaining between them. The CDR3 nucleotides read TGTGCCAGCAGCCAAGATGTTAGGATTTCGTACAATGAGCAGTTCTTC. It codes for CASSQDVRISYNEQFF.

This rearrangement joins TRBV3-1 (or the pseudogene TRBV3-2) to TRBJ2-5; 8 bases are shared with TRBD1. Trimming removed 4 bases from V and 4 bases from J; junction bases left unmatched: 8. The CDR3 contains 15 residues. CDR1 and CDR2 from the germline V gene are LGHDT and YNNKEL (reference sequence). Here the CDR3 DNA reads TGTGCCAGCAGCCCCGGGGCAGGGGGCGCAGAGACCCAGTACTTC. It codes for CASSPGAGGAETQYF.

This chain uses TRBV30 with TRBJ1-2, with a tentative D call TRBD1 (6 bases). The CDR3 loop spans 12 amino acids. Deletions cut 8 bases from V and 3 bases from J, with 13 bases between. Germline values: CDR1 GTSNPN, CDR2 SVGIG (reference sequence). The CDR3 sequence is CAPRTEHYGYTF. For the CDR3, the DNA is TGTGCCCCTCGGACAGAACACTATGGCTACACCTTC.

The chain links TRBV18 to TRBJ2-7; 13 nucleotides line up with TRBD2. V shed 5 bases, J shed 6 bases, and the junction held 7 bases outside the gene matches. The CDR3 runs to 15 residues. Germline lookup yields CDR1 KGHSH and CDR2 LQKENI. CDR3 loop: CASSKGLAGLSEQYF. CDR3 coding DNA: TGTGCCAGCTCAAAGGGACTAGCGGGATTGAGCGAGCAGTACTTC.